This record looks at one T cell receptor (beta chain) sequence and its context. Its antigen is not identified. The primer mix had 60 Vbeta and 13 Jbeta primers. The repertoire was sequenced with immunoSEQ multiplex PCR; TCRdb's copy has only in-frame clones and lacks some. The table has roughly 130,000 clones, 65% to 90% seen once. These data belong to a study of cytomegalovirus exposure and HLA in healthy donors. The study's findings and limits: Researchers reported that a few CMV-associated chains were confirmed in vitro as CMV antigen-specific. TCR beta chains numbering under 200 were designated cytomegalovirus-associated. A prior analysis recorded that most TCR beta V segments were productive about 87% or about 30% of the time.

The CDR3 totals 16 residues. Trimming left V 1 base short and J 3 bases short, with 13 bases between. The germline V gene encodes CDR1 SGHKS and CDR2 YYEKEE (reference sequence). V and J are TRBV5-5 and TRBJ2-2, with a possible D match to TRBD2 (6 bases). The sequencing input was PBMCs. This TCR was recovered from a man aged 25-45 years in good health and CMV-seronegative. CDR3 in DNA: TGTGCCAGCAGCTTGCGGGCGGGGCCGTACACCGGGGAGCTGTTTTTT. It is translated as CASSLRAGPYTGELFF.